The T cell receptor beta chain under discussion was sequenced for a study of regulatory T cells in long-lasting Graves disease. CDR3-region Arm-PCR and iRepertoire HTBI primers produced the TCR beta libraries. Each CDR3 protein is one row after TCRdb ran MiXCR on the multiplex PCR reads. This table holds over 400,000 distinct CDR3 sequences, about 14% found once. The CDR3 sequence is 17 residues long. CDR1 is MDHEN, CDR2 SYDVKM, per germline. With 4 bases clipped from V and 10 bases from J, the junction kept 18 bases outside the gene matches. Time point noted: newly diagnosed GD, antithyroid drugs for less than 3 months. The TCR library was made from RNA extracted from PBMCs. This sample was also put to use in a study of T cells in Graves' hyperthyroidism and ophthalmopathy. That publication notes: Exclusion criteria comprised uncontrolled infection, other autoimmune disease, pregnancy or lactation.

The origin of this receptor is a woman aged 45 to 65 with Graves disease. The sequences come from peripheral blood mononuclear cells (PBMCs), collected at new diagnosis, from a patient treated with antithyroid drugs. V gene TRBV28 combines with J gene TRBJ2-1; 8 nucleotides match TRBD1. This CDR3 reads CASSYGGAGGISYEQFF. CDR3 coding DNA: TGTGCCAGCAGTTATGGAGGGGCAGGGGGCATAAGTTACGAGCAGTTCTTC.